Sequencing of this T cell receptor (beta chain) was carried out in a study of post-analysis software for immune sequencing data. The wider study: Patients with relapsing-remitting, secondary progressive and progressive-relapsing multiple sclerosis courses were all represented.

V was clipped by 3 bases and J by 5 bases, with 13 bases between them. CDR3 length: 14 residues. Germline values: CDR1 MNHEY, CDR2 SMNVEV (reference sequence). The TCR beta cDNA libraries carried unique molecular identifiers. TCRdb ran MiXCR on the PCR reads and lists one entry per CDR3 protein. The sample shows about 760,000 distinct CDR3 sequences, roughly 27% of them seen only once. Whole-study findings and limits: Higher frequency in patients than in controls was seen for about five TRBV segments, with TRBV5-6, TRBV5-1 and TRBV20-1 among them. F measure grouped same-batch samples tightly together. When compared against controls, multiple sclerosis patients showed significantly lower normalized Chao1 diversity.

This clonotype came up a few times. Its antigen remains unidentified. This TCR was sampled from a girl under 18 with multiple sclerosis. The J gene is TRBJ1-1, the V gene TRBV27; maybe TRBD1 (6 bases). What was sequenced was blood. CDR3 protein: CASSFGRGGTEAFF. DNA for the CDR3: TGTGCCAGCAGTTTTGGCAGGGGTGGGACTGAAGCTTTCTTT.